Below, 29 T cell receptor beta chains from the same sample are listed, as sequenced in a study of T cell changes during pregnancy in multiple sclerosis. The assay was immunoSEQ multiplex PCR, and TCRdb's table has in-frame clones only and misses some. The repertoire includes roughly 23,000 clones, roughly 89% of them detected once, and 0.67% sits in the top ten. Specimen: CD4+ T cells from peripheral blood mononuclear cells, collected in the third trimester of pregnancy. The source is a female donor in good health, enrolled as a control in a pregnancy study.

This clone was found once. The rearrangement joins TRBV6-1 to TRBJ2-7; TRBD1 matches 10 bases. Germline V gene sequence: CDR1 MNHNS, CDR2 SASEGT. The trim removed 11 bases at V and 6 bases at J, leaving 13 bases unmatched. This CDR3 is 14 amino acids long. As DNA, the CDR3 is TGTGCCGTCAAAAGAGGGACAGGGGTTGCCGAGCAGTACTTC. This sequence encodes CAVKRGTGVAEQYF.

This chain joins TRBV19 and TRBJ1-6, with 7 bases aligning to TRBD1. Germline V gene lookup returns CDR1 LNHDA and CDR2 SQIVND (reference sequence). The CDR3 is made up of 15 amino acids. Trimming cost V 4 bases and J 9 bases; bases outside gene matches: 9. The CDR3 loop is CASSNDRAPGSPLHF. The DNA for the CDR3 is TGTGCCAGTAGTAACGACAGGGCTCCCGGTTCACCCCTCCACTTT.

V and J are TRBV5-5 and TRBJ2-3; the D gene is possibly TRBD1 (6 bases). V lost 5 bases and J lost 4, with 17 bases in between. The germline V gene has CDR1 SGHKS and CDR2 YYEKEE (reference sequence). There are 15 residues in the CDR3. The CDR3 region is CASREAGVVADTQYF. The CDR3 DNA is TGTGCCAGCAGGGAGGCAGGGGTGGTGGCAGATACGCAGTATTTT.

This chain links TRBV4-1 with TRBJ1-5, with a possible D match to TRBD1 (5 bases). This CDR3 contains 17 residues. Trimming shortened V by 1 base and J by 1 base, and 14 bases separated the two germline ends. CDR1 MGHRA and CDR2 YSYEKL come from the germline V gene. The CDR3 nucleotides read TGCGCCAGCAGCCAAGGTTGGGGCGATGGGAGCAATCAGCCCCAGCATTTT. Amino acid sequence: CASSQGWGDGSNQPQHF.

This clone has a handful of counts. V usage is TRBV30 and J usage is TRBJ1-1, with TRBD1 identical over 9 bases. V gave up 5 bases and J gave up 4 bases; unmatched junction bases: 2. The CDR3 totals 12 residues. Germline CDR1 reads GTSNPN; CDR2 reads SVGIG (reference sequence). In DNA form, the CDR3 reads TGTGCCTGGGGGACAGGGTCCACTGAAGCTTTCTTT. Translated, it gives CAWGTGSTEAFF.

The chain combines TRBV28 with TRBJ2-1; 9 bases are a match to TRBD2. The V segment lost 6 bases and the J segment 7 bases; nucleotides outside the gene matches: 7. This CDR3 spans 14 amino acids. CDR1 and CDR2 from the germline V gene are MDHEN and SYDVKM. Here the CDR3 reads CASRIAGVTNEQFF. CDR3 bases: TGTGCCAGCAGAATAGCGGGAGTTACAAATGAGCAGTTCTTC.

The chain is built from TRBV2 and TRBJ2-2; perhaps TRBD2 as D (6 bases). CDR3 length equals 16 residues. Germline CDR1 and CDR2: SNHLY and FYNNEI. V lost 6 bases, J lost 1 base, and 15 bases lay in between. In DNA, the CDR3 is TGTGCCAGCAGCTCTCTAGCGAGATTGAACACCGGGGAGCTGTTTTTT. It is translated as CASSSLARLNTGELFF.

V is TRBV30 and J is TRBJ2-5, with TRBD1 identical over 7 bases. The CDR3 covers 13 residues. Germline CDR1 is GTSNPN and CDR2 is SVGIG (reference sequence). V shed 5 bases, J shed 5 bases, and the junction held 8 bases outside the gene matches. CDR3 protein: CAWEGQSAETQYF. The CDR3 DNA reads TGTGCCTGGGAGGGACAGTCGGCGGAGACCCAGTACTTC.

The rearrangement uses TRBV14 and TRBJ2-1; TRBD1 aligns across 8 bases. CDR1 is SGHDN and CDR2 is FVKESK in the germline V gene. This CDR3 is 15 amino acids long. The trim removed 4 bases at V and 6 bases at J, leaving 8 bases unmatched. The CDR3 sequence is CASSPIGRGPNEQFF. CDR3 coding DNA: TGTGCCAGCAGCCCTATTGGCAGGGGGCCCAATGAGCAGTTCTTC. The full variable domain, rest sourced from reference TRBV14 and TRBJ2-1, is EAGVTQFPSHSVIEKGQTVTLRCDPISGHDNLYWYRRVMGKEIKFLLHFVKESKQDESGMPNNRFLAERTGGTYSTLKVQPAELEDSGVYFCASSPIGRGPNEQFFGPGTRLTVL.

The chain has TRBV19 and TRBJ1-6; 8 bases agree with TRBD1. The CDR3 loop spans 17 amino acids. The ends lost 9 bases at V and 0 bases at J; junction bases unmatched: 10. The germline V gene encodes CDR1 LNHDA and CDR2 SQIVND (reference sequence). CDR3 DNA sequence: TGTGCCAGCGCCACGAACAGGGGGGGCTCCTATAATTCACCCCTCCACTTT. Protein sequence: CASATNRGGSYNSPLHF.

In its sample, this clone was seen a few times. The V and J genes are TRBV9 and TRBJ2-7; tentatively, D is TRBD1 (6 bases). Germline assignment: CDR1 SGDLS and CDR2 YYNGEE. The CDR3 covers 15 residues. V shed 4 bases and J shed 7 bases, with 21 bases lying between them. The DNA of the CDR3 is TGTGCCAGCAGCTCCTTGGACAGTATGCCTATTGAGCAGTACTTC. Translating it yields CASSSLDSMPIEQYF.

The chain joins TRBV5-1 to TRBJ2-1; 15 nucleotides line up with TRBD2. The CDR3 sequence is 18 residues long. CDR1 and CDR2 (germline): SGHRS, YFSETQ. Germline trimming cut 4 bases from V and 3 bases from J; bases unmatched to any gene: 8. The CDR3 nucleotides are TGCGCCAGCAGCCCCCAGGGACTAGCGGGAGGAAGCTACAATGAGCAGTTCTTC. This encodes CASSPQGLAGGSYNEQFF.

V is TRBV11-2 and J is TRBJ1-4; tentatively, D is TRBD1 (5 bases). Germline V lookup: CDR1 SGHAT, CDR2 FQNNGV. Trimming removed 1 base at V and 8 bases at J, with 14 bases between. The CDR3 has 15 residues. In nucleotides, the CDR3 is TGTGCCAGCAGCTTAGTTCGGGGGAGTACGGAAAAACTGTTTTTT. It codes for CASSLVRGSTEKLFF. The variable domain in full, completed from reference TRBV11-2 and TRBJ1-4, reads EAGVAQSPRYKIIEKRQSVAFWCNPISGHATLYWYQQILGQGPKLLIQFQNNGVVDDSQLPKDRFSAERLKGVDSTLKIQPAKLEDSAVYLCASSLVRGSTEKLFFGSGTQLSVL.

This clone occurred once. The chain couples TRBV4-2 to TRBJ1-2; TRBD1 might be the D (6 bases). Trimming shortened V by 0 bases and J by 6 bases, and 11 bases separated the two germline ends. The CDR3 is 14 residues long. Germline CDR1 reads LGHNA; CDR2 reads YNFKEQ. CDR3 bases: TGTGCCAGCAGCCAAGATCTTACAGGGAATGGCTACACCTTC. Protein: CASSQDLTGNGYTF.

There are a few counts of this clone. The V and J genes are TRBV2 and TRBJ1-4; 7 bases line up with TRBD1. V was clipped by 4 bases and J by 5 bases; unmatched bases: 4. Per the germline V gene, CDR1 is SNHLY and CDR2 is FYNNEI. The CDR3 runs 14 residues. Here the CDR3 reads CASSVQGTNEKLFF. The CDR3 DNA reads TGTGCCAGCAGTGTACAGGGGACGAATGAAAAACTGTTTTTT.

The V call is TRBV9, the J call TRBJ1-1; no reliable D call. Between the trimmed V and J ends, which lost 2 bases and 4 bases, there was a span of 9 bases. The CDR3 runs to 13 residues. CDR1 and CDR2 (germline): SGDLS, YYNGEE. CDR3 amino acids: CASSVESGTEAFF. The CDR3, as DNA: TGTGCCAGCAGCGTGGAGTCTGGCACTGAAGCTTTCTTT.

The chain uses TRBV6-6 and TRBJ2-5, with D perhaps matching TRBD1 (5 bases). The V end was cut by 8 bases, the J end by 3 bases, with 7 bases between. Germline CDR1 MNHNY, CDR2 SVGAGI (reference sequence). The CDR3 has 11 amino acids. CDR3 region: CASSGKETQYF. CDR3 in DNA: TGTGCCAGCTCAGGGAAAGAGACCCAGTACTTC.

This rearrangement joins TRBV6-1 to TRBJ1-2; possibly TRBD1 for D (5 bases). Trimming left V 10 bases short and J 5 bases short, with 17 bases between. This CDR3 region has 13 residues. CDR1 is MNHNS, CDR2 SASEGT, per germline. DNA for the CDR3: TGTGCCAATTCAAACAGGCCTCGTTATGGCTACACCTTC. This gives the protein CANSNRPRYGYTF.

V is TRBV10-3 and J is TRBJ1-2, with D perhaps matching TRBD1 (5 bases). CDR1 ENHRY and CDR2 SYGVKD come from the germline V gene. This CDR3 has 14 residues. The V end lost 4 bases, the J end lost 3 bases, and 12 bases lay between the germline ends. The CDR3 DNA reads as TGTGCCATCAGTGTGATGGGGGAGGACTATGGCTACACCTTC. Translating gives CAISVMGEDYGYTF.

The chain links TRBV10-3 to TRBJ2-1; perhaps TRBD2 as D (5 bases). CDR1 is ENHRY and CDR2 is SYGVKD in the germline V gene. Trimming cost V 7 bases and J 1 base, with 8 bases left between them. The CDR3 has 13 residues. The CDR3 loop is CAINSGSYNEQFF. CDR3 in DNA: TGTGCCATCAACAGCGGTTCCTACAATGAGCAGTTCTTC.

The V gene is TRBV11-1, the J gene TRBJ2-5, with D possibly matching TRBD1 (5 bases). Germline V gives CDR1 SGHAT, CDR2 FQDESV (reference sequence). The V and J ends lost 5 bases and 2 bases respectively, with 15 bases between them. This CDR3 is 15 amino acids long. CDR3 in amino acids: CASSTSRGLQETQYF. CDR3 DNA sequence: TGTGCCAGCAGCACATCTAGGGGCCTGCAAGAGACCCAGTACTTC.

This rearrangement joins TRBV7-3 to TRBJ2-3, with TRBD2 matching 13 bases. Germline V CDR1 and CDR2: SGHTA, FQGTGA. After removal of 4 bases from V and 4 bases from J, the junction contained 8 bases not matched to a gene. The CDR3 is 17 residues long. The CDR3 protein is CASSSRTSGRSADTQYF. The CDR3 bases are TGTGCCAGCAGCTCCAGGACTAGCGGGAGATCAGCAGATACGCAGTATTTT.

The chain recombines TRBV5-1 with TRBJ2-3; D may be TRBD2 (6 bases). The CDR3 covers 15 residues. Trimming stripped 0 bases from V and 1 base from J, with 9 bases between. Germline V lookup: CDR1 SGHRS, CDR2 YFSETQ. CDR3 region: CASSLVSSGTDTQYF. The CDR3 region has the DNA TGCGCCAGCAGCTTGGTATCTAGCGGCACAGATACGCAGTATTTT.

The rearrangement joins TRBV7-3 to TRBJ1-1; the D gene is possibly TRBD1 (5 bases). Germline V lookup: CDR1 SGHTA, CDR2 FQGTGA. The CDR3 has 14 residues. Trimming cost V 5 bases and J 1 base, with 11 bases left between them. CDR3 amino acids: CASSHTTGNTEAFF. The CDR3 region has the DNA TGTGCCAGCAGCCACACAACAGGGAACACTGAAGCTTTCTTT. The whole variable domain, filled in from reference TRBV7-3 and TRBJ1-1, reads GAGVSQTPSNKVTEKGKYVELRCDPISGHTALYWYRQSLGQGPEFLIYFQGTGAADDSGLPNDRFFAVRPEGSVSTLKIQRTERGDSAVYLCASSHTTGNTEAFFGQGTRLTVV.

This chain connects TRBV7-9 to TRBJ2-2; 15 bases fit TRBD2. The CDR3 contains 16 residues. The germline V gene encodes CDR1 SEHNR and CDR2 FQNEAQ (reference sequence). The V gene end was trimmed by 5 bases and the J gene end by 5 bases; junction bases not matched to a gene: 3. For the CDR3, the DNA is TGTGCCAGCAGCCCCGGACTAGCGGGAGGGACCGGGGAGCTGTTTTTT. It codes for CASSPGLAGGTGELFF.

This chain connects TRBV5-1 to TRBJ2-2; D may be TRBD1 (5 bases). The CDR3 sequence is 13 residues long. Trimming removed 5 bases at V and 2 bases at J, with 7 bases between. Germline V gene sequence: CDR1 SGHRS, CDR2 YFSETQ. The CDR3 sequence: CASRQGNTGELFF. The CDR3 bases are TGCGCCAGCAGGCAGGGCAACACCGGGGAGCTGTTTTTT.

The V and J genes are TRBV30 and TRBJ1-2; D is possibly TRBD1 (5 bases). V was trimmed by 3 bases and J by 8 bases, leaving 16 bases between them. The CDR3 is 13 residues long. Germline V gene data show CDR1 as GTSNPN and CDR2 as SVGIG (reference sequence). The CDR3 here is CAWSGGTGGGYTF. The DNA of the CDR3 is TGTGCCTGGAGCGGGGGGACTGGCGGGGGCTACACCTTC.

The V call is TRBV5-6, the J call TRBJ2-1; possibly TRBD1 for D (5 bases). Trimming left V 1 base short and J 5 bases short, with 10 bases between. This CDR3 region has 14 residues. Germline-derived CDR1 and CDR2 are SGHDT and YYEEEE. The CDR3 sequence is CASSLQGDHNEQFF. Here the CDR3 DNA reads TGTGCCAGCAGCTTGCAGGGTGACCACAATGAGCAGTTCTTC.

V and J are TRBV28 and TRBJ1-2; 9 nucleotides match TRBD1. This CDR3 spans 14 amino acids. After removal of 3 bases from V and 7 bases from J, the junction contained 6 bases not matched to a gene. Germline lookup yields CDR1 MDHEN and CDR2 SYDVKM. The CDR3 DNA is TGTGCCAGCAGTTTGACAGGGGGAGGGGGTGGCTACACCTTC. Translated: CASSLTGGGGGYTF.